What follows are 31 T cell receptor beta chains derived from one specimen sequenced in a study of cytomegalovirus exposure and HLA in healthy donors. 60 Vbeta and 13 Jbeta primers were used in PCR. Sequenced by immunoSEQ multiplex PCR; TCRdb stores in-frame clones only, minus some. Among about 120,000 clones, roughly 80% were seen once, and the ten largest hold more than 1.4%. Source material: PBMCs. The receptors come from a woman between 18 and 29 years old in good health and CMV-seronegative.

V is TRBV5-5 and J is TRBJ2-7, with D tentatively TRBD2 (5 bases). Germline V gene data show CDR1 as SGHKS and CDR2 as YYEKEE (reference sequence). V was trimmed by 6 bases and J by 2 bases, leaving 15 bases between them. CDR3 size: 14 residues. The CDR3 spells CASTLDLKPYEQYF. CDR3 in DNA: TGTGCCAGCACCCTGGACTTGAAACCCTACGAGCAGTACTTC.

The chain employs TRBV19 and TRBJ2-3; the match to TRBD2 covers 7 bases. Germline V gives CDR1 LNHDA, CDR2 SQIVND (reference sequence). V lost 0 bases, J lost 10 bases, and 1 base stayed unmatched. This CDR3 is 12 amino acids long. For the CDR3, the DNA is TGTGCCAGTAGTATAGAGGGGGGGGCGCAGTATTTT. It translates to CASSIEGGAQYF.

J is TRBJ1-2 and V is TRBV29-1, with D maybe TRBD1 (5 bases). V was trimmed by 5 bases and J by 2 bases, leaving 15 bases between them. Germline V gene sequence: CDR1 SQVTM, CDR2 ANQGSEA. The CDR3 covers 14 residues. The CDR3 DNA reads TGCAGCGTTCTTTTTCCCAGGGTAAACTATGGCTACACCTTC. It specifies CSVLFPRVNYGYTF.

This chain connects TRBV5-8 to TRBJ2-2; maybe TRBD2 (6 bases). Per germline, CDR1 SGHTS and CDR2 YDEGEE. This CDR3 comprises 19 residues. Trimming cost V 2 bases and J 0 bases, with 20 bases left between them. CDR3 sequence reads: CASSFRVLTRPANTGELFF. CDR3 DNA sequence: TGTGCCAGCAGCTTCAGGGTATTGACTAGACCCGCGAACACCGGGGAGCTGTTTTTT.

The chain combines TRBV19 with TRBJ1-1; TRBD1 matches 7 bases. The CDR3 extends over 15 amino acids. Germline values: CDR1 LNHDA, CDR2 SQIVND (reference sequence). The ends lost 4 bases at V and 0 bases at J; junction bases unmatched: 5. The CDR3 DNA follows: TGTGCCAGTAGTACTCATCAGGGGGTGAACACTGAAGCTTTCTTT. The encoded protein is CASSTHQGVNTEAFF.

The V and J genes are TRBV27 and TRBJ2-5; 7 bases line up with TRBD2. The DNA end favors TRBJ2-7, so the J call may be wrong. From germline, CDR1 is MNHEY and CDR2 SMNVEV (reference sequence). This CDR3 has 20 amino acids. In nucleotides, the CDR3 is TGTGCCAGCAGTTTACTTCCCGCGGGAACTAGTAGCGCGGGAGCCTACGAGCAGTACTTC. It is translated as CASSLLPAGTSSAGAYEQYF.

The J gene is TRBJ2-2, the V gene TRBV18; 7 nucleotides line up with TRBD2. This CDR3 spans 17 amino acids. Trimming took 3 bases from V and 7 from J; bases not matched to a gene: 14. Germline-derived CDR1 and CDR2 are KGHSH and LQKENI. CDR3 DNA sequence: TGTGCCAGCTCACCGCCCTTGGGGGAGGGCCGTCGCGGGGAGCTGTTTTTT. Encoded protein: CASSPPLGEGRRGELFF.

The gene calls are TRBV9 and TRBJ2-5; 16 positions agree with TRBD2. CDR3 length: 17 residues. Germline V lookup: CDR1 SGDLS, CDR2 YYNGEE. V lost 3 bases to trimming and J lost 5 bases; unmatched junction nucleotides: 7. The CDR3 DNA reads TGTGCCAGCAGCGCGTGGGGGGGACTAGCGGGAGGGGAGACCCAGTACTTC. Encoded protein: CASSAWGGLAGGETQYF.

The chain uses TRBV7-8 and TRBJ1-1, with 8 bases identical to TRBD1. Losses at the gene ends were 5 bases for V and 7 bases for J; bases not matched to a gene: 12. Germline V gene lookup returns CDR1 SGHVS and CDR2 FQNEAQ. The CDR3 contains 15 residues. The CDR3 spells CASSPNRAGTGEAFF. The CDR3 region has the DNA TGTGCCAGCAGCCCAAACAGGGCCGGGACAGGTGAAGCTTTCTTT.

CDR3 residues: CASSQFVGLVGEQFF. CDR3 nucleotide sequence: TGTGCCAGCAGCCAATTTGTAGGTCTAGTAGGTGAGCAGTTCTTC. The V gene is TRBV14, the J gene TRBJ2-1, with D hard to call. Germline CDR1 and CDR2: SGHDN and FVKESK. The CDR3 runs to 15 residues. Trimming shortened V by 2 bases and J by 9 bases, and 17 bases separated the two germline ends.

V is TRBV7-9 and J is TRBJ2-1; 9 nucleotides match TRBD2. CDR1 is SEHNR and CDR2 is FQNEAQ in the germline V gene (reference sequence). V shed 6 bases and J 5 bases; nucleotides not matched to a gene: 11. The CDR3 consists of 16 residues. The CDR3 sequence is CASSSWSSGEDNEQFF. CDR3 DNA sequence: TGTGCCAGCAGTTCTTGGTCTAGCGGGGAAGACAATGAGCAGTTCTTC.

The V gene is TRBV7-2, the J gene TRBJ1-4; 7 positions agree with TRBD1. Germline loops: CDR1 SGHTA, CDR2 FQGNSA. The V segment lost 5 bases and the J segment 8 bases; nucleotides outside the gene matches: 11. The CDR3 has 15 residues. The CDR3 DNA follows: TGTGCCAGCAGCCCGAGGACAGGCCTGGGGGAAAAACTGTTTTTT. This translates into CASSPRTGLGEKLFF.

The chain uses TRBV7-9 and TRBJ1-4; 9 bases align to TRBD1. Germline lookup yields CDR1 SEHNR and CDR2 FQNEAQ (reference sequence). Trimming took 5 bases from V and 8 from J; bases not matched to a gene: 15. The CDR3 loop spans 17 amino acids. This CDR3 is CASSLTRDRVRWEKLFF. The CDR3 bases are TGTGCCAGCAGCCTGACCCGGGACAGGGTACGGTGGGAAAAACTGTTTTTT. Variable domain in full (rest from reference TRBV7-9 and TRBJ1-4): DTGVSQNPRHKITKRGQNVTFRCDPISEHNRLYWYRQTLGQGPEFLTYFQNEAQLEKSRLLSDRFSAERPKGSFSTLEIQRTEQGDSAMYLCASSLTRDRVRWEKLFFGSGTQLSVL.

The chain employs TRBV28 and TRBJ2-7; D call uncertain. This CDR3 contains 14 residues. The V and J ends lost 5 bases and 1 base respectively, with 12 bases between them. Germline V CDR1 and CDR2: MDHEN, SYDVKM. The CDR3 DNA is TGTGCCAGCAGTCCCTTGGCACCGTCCTACGAGCAGTACTTC. It specifies CASSPLAPSYEQYF. The full variable domain, in which reference TRBV28 and TRBJ2-7 provide the parts outside the CDR3, is DVKVTQSSRYLVKRTGEKVFLECVQDMDHENMFWYRQDPGLGLRLIYFSYDVKMKEKGDIPEGYSVSREKKERFSLILESASTNQTSMYLCASSPLAPSYEQYFGPGTRLTVT.

The chain couples TRBV2 to TRBJ2-3, with D possibly being TRBD2 (6 bases). CDR1 is SNHLY and CDR2 is FYNNEI in the germline V gene. The ends were cut back, 11 bases at V and 0 bases at J, with 15 bases in the middle. The CDR3 length is 14 residues. The CDR3 reads CAGKRATSTDTQYF. DNA for the CDR3: TGTGCCGGTAAGCGGGCCACTAGCACAGATACGCAGTATTTT.

The chain is built from TRBV7-9 and TRBJ1-6; a weak D match, TRBD1 (5 bases). Germline CDR1 SEHNR, CDR2 FQNEAQ (reference sequence). This CDR3 is 16 amino acids long. The V and J ends lost 5 bases and 8 bases respectively, with 19 bases between them. CDR3 DNA: TGTGCCAGCAGCCGTAGCGGGACGCTTCGGGATTCACCCCTCCACTTT. It specifies CASSRSGTLRDSPLHF.

This clone has a single count. The chain carries TRBV4-1 and TRBJ2-5; D may be TRBD2 (6 bases). The V end was cut by 3 bases, the J end by 7 bases, with 9 bases between. CDR3 length: 12 residues. Looked up from germline, CDR1 is MGHRA and CDR2 is YSYEKL. The CDR3 nucleotides are TGCGCCAGCAGCCAGCAGGGAGGGACCCAGTACTTC. Its protein product is CASSQQGGTQYF.

The rearrangement uses TRBV28 and TRBJ1-2; TRBD1 matches 7 bases. The CDR3 contains 12 residues. Germline lookup yields CDR1 MDHEN and CDR2 SYDVKM. V dropped 6 bases and J dropped 8; count of bases not matched to a gene: 6. CDR3 DNA: TGTGCCAGCAGCTCGACAGGGCAGGGCTACACCTTC. It codes for CASSSTGQGYTF.

The chain joins TRBV4-3 to TRBJ2-4; TRBD1 might be the D (5 bases). The germline gives CDR1 LGHNA, CDR2 YSLEER. Trimming shortened V by 3 bases and J by 5 bases, and 20 bases separated the two germline ends. This CDR3 has 17 amino acids. DNA of the CDR3: TGCGCCAGCAGCCATGAACAATTGCGGCAGGGCGAAAACATTCAGTACTTC. Its translation is CASSHEQLRQGENIQYF.

The J gene is TRBJ2-7, the V gene TRBV5-6; 9 positions agree with TRBD2. Per the germline V gene, CDR1 is SGHDT and CDR2 is YYEEEE. The CDR3 is made up of 17 amino acids. V lost 0 bases to trimming and J lost 1 base; unmatched junction nucleotides: 8. The CDR3 DNA sequence: TGTGCCAGCAGCTTGGTTCAGATAGCGGGAGATTCCTACGAGCAGTACTTC. It specifies CASSLVQIAGDSYEQYF. Looking up the rest from reference TRBV5-6 and TRBJ2-7 gives the full variable domain: DAGVTQSPTHLIKTRGQQVTLRCSPKSGHDTVSWYQQALGQGPQFIFQYYEEEERQRGNFPDRFSGHQFPNYSSELNVNALLLGDSALYLCASSLVQIAGDSYEQYFGPGTRLTVT.

The chain joins TRBV13 to TRBJ2-7, with TRBD2 matching over 9 bases. The CDR3 length is 15 residues. After removal of 5 bases from V and 4 bases from J, the junction contained 9 bases not matched to a gene. Germline CDR1 reads PRHDT; CDR2 reads FYEKMQ (reference sequence). CDR3 DNA sequence: TGTGCCAGCAGCCGCATAGCGGGAGTTGCATACGAGCAGTACTTC. It encodes CASSRIAGVAYEQYF. Looking up the rest from reference TRBV13 and TRBJ2-7 gives the full variable domain: AAGVIQSPRHLIKEKRETATLKCYPIPRHDTVYWYQQGPGQDPQFLISFYEKMQSDKGSIPDRFSAQQFSDYHSELNMSSLELGDSALYFCASSRIAGVAYEQYFGPGTRLTVT.

The chain combines TRBV6-4 with TRBJ1-5; D perhaps matches TRBD1 (6 bases). Trimming took 4 bases from V and 4 from J, leaving 8 bases between them. Germline V gene data show CDR1 as MRHNA and CDR2 as SNTAGT. This CDR3 has 13 residues. This CDR3 is CASSAGVNQPQHF. The CDR3 DNA reads as TGTGCCAGCAGTGCAGGGGTGAATCAGCCCCAGCATTTT.

The V and J genes are TRBV7-9 and TRBJ1-5; possibly TRBD1 for D (5 bases). Trimming pared 4 bases from V and 6 bases from J, leaving 7 bases between. The CDR3 loop spans 12 amino acids. Per the germline V gene, CDR1 is SEHNR and CDR2 is FQNEAQ (reference sequence). The CDR3 is CASSSGVQPQHF. CDR3 in DNA: TGTGCCAGCAGCTCGGGGGTTCAGCCCCAGCATTTT.

The chain is built from TRBV20-1 and TRBJ1-1; D gene ambiguous. Per germline, CDR1 DFQATT and CDR2 SNEGSKA (reference sequence). The CDR3 runs 11 residues. V lost 0 bases and J 7 bases, leaving 6 bases between the germline ends. CDR3 coding DNA: TGCAGTGCTAGAGACGCGAATGAAGCTTTCTTT. Translated, it gives CSARDANEAFF.

The CDR3 spells CASSQALSQGYEQYF. Here the CDR3 DNA reads TGCGCCAGCAGCCAAGCCCTATCGCAGGGATACGAGCAGTACTTC. The rearrangement links TRBV4-1 to TRBJ2-7; D possibly corresponds to TRBD1 (5 bases). Trimming pared 1 base from V and 4 bases from J, leaving 14 bases between. Germline V gene data show CDR1 as MGHRA and CDR2 as YSYEKL. The CDR3 totals 15 residues.

This clone appeared once. The chain combines TRBV7-9 with TRBJ2-7; possibly TRBD1 for D (6 bases). Germline loops: CDR1 SEHNR, CDR2 FQNEAQ (reference sequence). The CDR3 has 11 amino acids. The germline V and J ends were trimmed by 10 bases and 4 bases, with 11 bases remaining between them. CDR3 amino acids: CATKQGYEQYF. CDR3 bases: TGTGCCACCAAACAGGGTTACGAGCAGTACTTC.

This rearrangement joins TRBV6-5 to TRBJ1-4; D might be TRBD1 (6 bases). Germline V lookup: CDR1 MNHEY, CDR2 SVGAGI. The CDR3 covers 14 residues. Trimming pared 5 bases from V and 6 bases from J, leaving 13 bases between. The CDR3 spells CASSATGTHEKLFF. The CDR3 DNA follows: TGTGCCAGCAGTGCGACCGGGACACATGAAAAACTGTTTTTT.

V is TRBV2 and J is TRBJ2-7; tentative D call: TRBD1 (6 bases). The V and J ends lost 8 bases and 12 bases respectively, with 23 bases between them. Germline-derived CDR1 and CDR2 are SNHLY and FYNNEI. The CDR3 runs to 13 residues. CDR3 bases: TGTGCCAGCGGTCCAGGGGATGTTGTTTTGGCGTACTTC. Translating gives CASGPGDVVLAYF.

CDR3 in amino acids: CASSQEEDSREQFF. The CDR3 DNA is TGCGCCAGCAGCCAAGAAGAGGATTCCCGGGAGCAGTTCTTC. The J gene is TRBJ2-1, the V gene TRBV4-1; D gene unclear. The V end was cut by 0 bases, the J end by 10 bases, with 13 bases between. CDR3 length: 14 residues. Looked up from germline, CDR1 is MGHRA and CDR2 is YSYEKL.

The chain carries TRBV2 and TRBJ2-7; the D is unclear. The germline V gene has CDR1 SNHLY and CDR2 FYNNEI. This CDR3 is built from 11 residues. The V end was cut by 5 bases, the J end by 4 bases, with 6 bases between. CDR3 protein: CASSIVYEQYF. The CDR3, as DNA: TGTGCCAGCAGTATTGTATACGAGCAGTACTTC.

V is TRBV2 and J is TRBJ1-5; D may be TRBD1 (5 bases). Trimming removed 2 bases from V and 5 bases from J, with 7 bases in between. Per the germline V gene, CDR1 is SNHLY and CDR2 is FYNNEI. The CDR3 consists of 13 residues. The DNA of the CDR3 is TGTGCCAGCAGTGAACAGGGCCATCAGCCCCAGCATTTT. Translating it yields CASSEQGHQPQHF. The variable domain in full, with the rest retrieved from reference TRBV2 and TRBJ1-5, is EPEVTQTPSHQVTQMGQEVILRCVPISNHLYFYWYRQILGQKVEFLVSFYNNEISEKSEIFDDQFSVERPDGSNFTLKIRSTKLEDSAMYFCASSEQGHQPQHFGDGTRLSIL.